The rows below give T cell receptor beta chains drawn from one sample of a study of blood T cell repertoires in COVID-19. Repertoires were generated with immunoSEQ multiplex PCR, while TCRdb's copy carries only in-frame clones and drops some. The table has about 180,000 clones, 80% to 90% seen once; the top ten hold 12%. What was sequenced was peripheral blood. The receptors were gathered from a woman of 80 years or more with COVID-19, enrolled during active disease. Each CDR3 is given with its conserved first and last residue. Fields, in order: J gene, clone size, V gene, D gene, CDR3 DNA, CDR3 protein. The D gene is left open where the match is weak. Clone size appears in some rows only: once, few, many, or a class for an expanded clone.

J: TRBJ1-4
size: once
V: TRBV5-4
D: -
DNA: TGTGCCAGCAGCTTGGAGGGAGGGACTAATGAAAAACTGTTTTTT
CDR3: CASSLEGGTNEKLFF

J: TRBJ2-7
size: -
V: TRBV2
D: -
DNA: TGTGCCAGCAGTTACACAACCTACGAGCAGTACTTC
CDR3: CASSYTTYEQYF

J: TRBJ1-1
size: -
V: TRBV20-1
D: -
DNA: TGCAGTGCTAGTAATTTGGGACTCACTGAAGCTTTCTTT
CDR3: CSASNLGLTEAFF

J: TRBJ2-3
size: -
V: TRBV6-1
D: TRBD1
DNA: TGTGCCAGCAGTAAAGGCCGGGACAGGGGCTTCACAGATACGCAGTATTTT
CDR3: CASSKGRDRGFTDTQYF

J: TRBJ1-1
size: -
V: TRBV6-5
D: TRBD1
DNA: TGTGCCAGCAGGAGGACAGGTCAGAACACTGAAGCTTTCTTT
CDR3: CASRRTGQNTEAFF

J: TRBJ2-3
size: once
V: TRBV18
D: -
DNA: TGTGCCAGCTCACCGGTAGGAGCAACAGATACGCAGTATTTT
CDR3: CASSPVGATDTQYF

J: TRBJ1-2
size: -
V: TRBV6-5
D: TRBD1
DNA: TGTGCCAGCGGGACAGGGGGGAATGGCTACACCTTC
CDR3: CASGTGGNGYTF

J: TRBJ2-3
size: -
V: TRBV12-3/TRBV12-4
D: -
DNA: TGTGCCAGCAGATGGAGTACCACAGATACGCAGTATTTT
CDR3: CASRWSTTDTQYF

J: TRBJ1-6
size: -
V: TRBV14
D: -
DNA: TGTGCCAGCAGCCAAGCTTGGACAGATAATTCACCCCTCCACTTT
CDR3: CASSQAWTDNSPLHF

J: TRBJ1-1
size: once
V: TRBV7-9
D: -
DNA: TGTGCCAGCAGCTTTGAAGAGGGGGGGAACGCTTTCTTT
CDR3: CASSFEEGGNAFF

J: TRBJ2-5
size: -
V: TRBV5-1
D: TRBD1
DNA: TGCGCCAGCGCCCCGCAGGGACAGGGGGTAGAGACCCAGTACTTC
CDR3: CASAPQGQGVETQYF